Reported below is one TCR beta chain. The antigen remains unidentified. The sample comes from a study of regulatory T cells in long-lasting Graves disease. Study findings and constraints: Favored gene segments in persistent disease were TRBV28, TRBJ1-2 and TRBJ2-5.

This sample's time point: persistent/refractory GD, antithyroid drugs over 5 years with positive TRAb. The TCR library was prepared using RNA isolated from PBMCs. Patient provenance is recorded as an endocrinology department in Xi'an, China. TCR beta libraries were built with iRepertoire HTBI primers and Arm-PCR of CDR3 regions. From the multiplex PCR reads, TCRdb called clonotypes with MiXCR, one entry per CDR3 protein. The sample carries approximately 500,000 distinct CDR3 sequences, roughly a fifth recorded once. There are 14 residues in the CDR3. V was cut by 6 bases and J by 4 bases, with 15 bases left in between. Germline V CDR1 and CDR2: DFQATT, SNEGSKA (reference sequence).

The starting material was peripheral blood mononuclear cells (PBMCs), obtained when the disease was refractory, from a patient treated with antithyroid drugs. The chain joins TRBV20-1 to TRBJ2-2; D is possibly TRBD2 (5 bases). This receptor was taken from a female donor with Graves disease. In nucleotides, the CDR3 is TGCAGTGCGGAGAGAGGGCAGGTCACCGGGGAGCTGTTTTTT. Translating it yields CSAERGQVTGELFF.